This TCR beta chain was sequenced during a study of blood T cells in healthy people across ages. Study in general: About one barcoded beta molecule was captured per two T cells (by template switching). Notes on the study in general: Estimates of total diversity, which came from one million sequenced T cells, were considered to be underestimates.

No fewer than 7 million PBMCs went into each sample. This clonotype has more than one count but fewer than ten. Its antigen remains unidentified. A sample-barcoded 5' primer and a J-beta primer mix were used in a second PCR of about 7 to 12 cycles. Tagging of each cDNA molecule was performed by a template-switch adaptor with 12 random nucleotides. TCRdb re-called the 5' RACE reads with MiXCR, one entry per CDR3 protein. In the table there are hundreds of thousands of distinct CDR3 sequences, 45% to 70% of which are singletons. V was shortened by 4 bases and J by 4 bases, with 13 bases between the two germline ends. Germline V gene data show CDR1 as DFQATT and CDR2 as SNEGSKA (reference sequence). The CDR3 runs to 13 residues.

The clonotype was recovered from a man in his forties or fifties in good health. Sequencing input: blood. The rearrangement joins TRBV20-1 to TRBJ1-2; a possible D gene is TRBD1 (6 bases). In nucleotides, the CDR3 is TGCAGTGCTATTACACAGGGTATCTATGGCTACACCTTC. Residues: CSAITQGIYGYTF.